These 25 T cell receptor beta chains were sequenced from one sample in a study of neoadjuvant anti-PD-1 for oral cavity cancer. Repertoires were generated with immunoSEQ multiplex PCR, while TCRdb's copy carries only in-frame clones and drops some. Of about 72,000 clones listed, around 83% are singletons. The sample here was PBMCs, taken before nivolumab (anti-PD-1) treatment. These receptors originate from a person aged 40-85 years with oral cavity squamous cell carcinoma.

This chain links TRBV6-6 with TRBJ1-1; D possibly corresponds to TRBD1 (6 bases). The germline CDR1 and CDR2 sequences are MNHNY and SVGAGI (reference sequence). With 5 bases removed from V and 4 bases from J, the gap between germline ends came to 8 bases. The CDR3 has 12 residues. In DNA form, the CDR3 reads TGTGCCAGCAGTGAGGACAGCACTGAAGCTTTCTTT. Translation gives CASSEDSTEAFF.

V and J are TRBV25-1 and TRBJ2-3, with 7 bases lining up with TRBD1. The CDR3 contains 17 residues. CDR1 is MGHDK, CDR2 SYGVNS, per germline. J lost 0 bases, V lost 2 bases, and 8 bases had no gene match. CDR3 amino acids: CASSEPRGGPSTDTQYF. The CDR3 nucleotides read TGTGCCAGCAGTGAACCCCGAGGGGGCCCTAGCACAGATACGCAGTATTTT.

This clone appeared once. The rearrangement links TRBV30 to TRBJ1-5; D might be TRBD1 (6 bases). Germline V gene lookup returns CDR1 GTSNPN and CDR2 SVGIG (reference sequence). The V end lost 2 bases, the J end lost 4 bases, and 15 bases lay between the germline ends. The CDR3 runs 15 residues. Here the CDR3 DNA reads TGTGCCTGGAGTCCACGGGGGACATTGAATCAGCCCCAGCATTTT. Amino acid sequence: CAWSPRGTLNQPQHF.

This clone was seen a single time. This CDR3 reads CASSVQDRGPRGYTF. CDR3 nucleotide sequence: TGTGCCAGCAGCGTCCAGGACCGGGGTCCCCGGGGCTACACCTTC. V usage is TRBV9 and J usage is TRBJ1-2; D is ambiguous. Trimming stripped 2 bases from V and 8 bases from J, with 19 bases between. The germline gives CDR1 SGDLS, CDR2 YYNGEE. This CDR3 has 15 amino acids.

This chain connects TRBV5-5 to TRBJ1-1, with unresolved D. Germline V gene data show CDR1 as SGHKS and CDR2 as YYEKEE (reference sequence). This CDR3 is built from 16 residues. Trimming shortened V by 4 bases and J by 6 bases, and 22 bases separated the two germline ends. The CDR3 coding sequence is TGTGCCAGCAGCCCTTTAACCAGGACTTCCATTTCTGAAGCTTTCTTT. The encoded protein is CASSPLTRTSISEAFF.

The genes are TRBV19 and TRBJ2-2, with D unclear. Germline assignment: CDR1 LNHDA and CDR2 SQIVND (reference sequence). V gave up 2 bases and J gave up 1 base, with 5 bases separating them. CDR3 length: 14 amino acids. The CDR3 protein is CASSITGNTGELFF. CDR3 coding DNA: TGTGCCAGTAGTATAACCGGGAACACCGGGGAGCTGTTTTTT.

This sequence joins TRBV12-5 and TRBJ1-3; D is unresolved. V was cut by 4 bases and J by 0 bases, with 7 bases left in between. Germline CDR1 is LGHNT and CDR2 is FRNRAP. This CDR3 spans 14 amino acids. The CDR3 DNA follows: TGTGCTAGTGGTTCGACCACCTCTGGAAACACCATATATTTT. It encodes CASGSTTSGNTIYF.

This clone has more than one count but fewer than ten. V usage is TRBV19 and J usage is TRBJ1-1; D perhaps matches TRBD1 (6 bases). CDR3 size: 13 residues. V lost 5 bases and J lost 8, with 15 bases in between. CDR1 and CDR2 from the germline V gene are LNHDA and SQIVND (reference sequence). The CDR3 sequence is CASSLQGLPEAFF. For the CDR3, the DNA is TGTGCCAGTAGTCTACAGGGTTTGCCGGAAGCTTTCTTT.

The chain combines TRBV5-1 with TRBJ1-5, with 8 bases aligning to TRBD1. Germline CDR1 reads SGHRS; CDR2 reads YFSETQ. CDR3 size: 14 residues. J gave up 6 bases and V 2 bases, and 4 bases lay outside the gene matches. The CDR3: CASSLTGGVQPQHF. The CDR3 DNA sequence: TGCGCCAGCAGCTTAACAGGGGGGGTTCAGCCCCAGCATTTT.

The genes are TRBV27 and TRBJ2-4; D possibly uses TRBD1 or TRBD2 (5 bases each). The CDR3 is 16 amino acids. Trimming shortened V by 5 bases and J by 6 bases, and 20 bases separated the two germline ends. Germline CDR1 is MNHEY and CDR2 is SMNVEV (reference sequence). CDR3 nucleotides: TGTGCCAGCAGTGGGGGAACTACCGGTCGCGTAAACATTCAGTACTTC. Amino acids: CASSGGTTGRVNIQYF.

This clone was seen only a few times. The chain carries TRBV14 and TRBJ1-6; D call uncertain. The germline V and J ends were trimmed by 3 bases and 7 bases, with 10 bases remaining between them. The length of the CDR3 is 14 residues. Germline V CDR1 and CDR2: SGHDN, FVKESK. This CDR3 is CASSHGFRNSPLHF. The DNA of the CDR3 is TGTGCCAGCAGCCATGGGTTTAGAAATTCACCCCTCCACTTT.

The V call is TRBV13, the J call TRBJ2-3; 7 nucleotides agree with TRBD2. V shed 1 base, J shed 6 bases, and the junction held 7 bases outside the gene matches. The CDR3 runs 15 residues. The germline CDR1 and CDR2 sequences are PRHDT and FYEKMQ (reference sequence). The CDR3 here is CASSLALAVGDTQYF. In DNA form, the CDR3 reads TGTGCCAGCAGCTTAGCCCTAGCGGTGGGTGATACGCAGTATTTT.

This clone has a single count. V gene TRBV5-1 combines with J gene TRBJ2-5, with D unresolved. The CDR3 contains 14 residues. The ends were cut back, 4 bases at V and 2 bases at J, with 12 bases in the middle. The germline gives CDR1 SGHRS, CDR2 YFSETQ. CDR3 sequence reads: CASSLAGSQETQYF. Here the CDR3 DNA reads TGCGCCAGCAGCCTGGCCGGGTCACAAGAGACCCAGTACTTC.

The CDR3 DNA sequence: TGTGCCAGCAGCTTAACCGGGACCCGCTCTGGGGCCAACGTCCTGACTTTC. Residues: CASSLTGTRSGANVLTF. The chain links TRBV7-3 to TRBJ2-6; D is possibly TRBD1 or TRBD2 (5 bases each). The CDR3 loop spans 17 amino acids. The V gene's germline CDR1 is SGHTA and CDR2 FQGTGA. V lost 0 bases to trimming and J lost 0 bases, with 9 bases between them.

The chain combines TRBV4-1 with TRBJ2-5; possibly TRBD1 for D (5 bases). Germline-derived CDR1 and CDR2 are MGHRA and YSYEKL. This CDR3 has 16 residues. V was trimmed by 4 bases and J by 1 base, leaving 16 bases between them. The CDR3 here is CASSPKGGQLQETQYF. The CDR3 DNA follows: TGCGCCAGCAGCCCCAAGGGCGGACAACTCCAAGAGACCCAGTACTTC.

This clone was seen only a few times. The J gene is TRBJ1-3, the V gene TRBV6-5; D not certain. The germline V gene encodes CDR1 MNHEY and CDR2 SVGAGI. V lost 7 bases, J lost 0 bases, and 4 bases lay in between. The CDR3 totals 12 residues. The CDR3 region has the DNA TGTGCCAGCATTGGCTCTGGAAACACCATATATTTT. Its protein product is CASIGSGNTIYF.

The genes are TRBV5-1 and TRBJ1-1; D is uncertain. Per the germline V gene, CDR1 is SGHRS and CDR2 is YFSETQ. Trimming left V 4 bases short and J 6 bases short, with 7 bases between. CDR3 size: 11 residues. The CDR3, as DNA: TGCGCCAGCAGCCAGGCCTCTGAAGCTTTCTTT. It translates to CASSQASEAFF.

About this clone: The sample holds other DNA sequences that translate to the same CDR3. J is TRBJ1-3 and V is TRBV7-3; D is uncertain. Trimming shortened V by 5 bases and J by 0 bases, and 8 bases separated the two germline ends. The CDR3 spans 14 residues. Germline CDR1 reads SGHTA; CDR2 reads FQGTGA. The CDR3 is CASSDASSGNTIYF. DNA of the CDR3: TGTGCCAGCAGCGACGCCAGCTCTGGAAACACCATATATTTT.

This chain uses TRBV4-1 with TRBJ1-1, with D possibly TRBD1 on 6 matching bases. CDR3 length: 14 amino acids. Germline values: CDR1 MGHRA, CDR2 YSYEKL. V was pared by 4 bases and J by 8 bases, with 17 bases between. The CDR3: CASSRITGREEAFF. CDR3 DNA: TGCGCCAGCAGCCGAATCACAGGGAGAGAAGAAGCTTTCTTT.

The rearrangement uses TRBV5-4 and TRBJ2-1; a weak D match, TRBD2 (6 bases). Trimming stripped 0 bases from V and 9 bases from J, with 10 bases between. The CDR3 is 13 residues long. CDR1 is SGHNT and CDR2 is YYREEE in the germline V gene (reference sequence). The CDR3 region has the DNA TGTGCCAGCAGCTTGGGACCGGAGGGTGAGCAGTTCTTC. As protein: CASSLGPEGEQFF.

This clone showed up just a few times. The gene calls are TRBV5-1 and TRBJ2-7; the match to TRBD1 covers 9 bases. In germline, CDR1 is SGHRS, CDR2 YFSETQ. This CDR3 spans 15 amino acids. J lost 2 bases, V lost 3 bases, and 6 bases had no gene match. CDR3 amino acids: CASSWGDRVPYEQYF. As DNA, the CDR3 is TGCGCCAGCAGCTGGGGGGACAGGGTCCCCTACGAGCAGTACTTC.

The CDR3 bases are TGCGCCAGCAGCCCGTACCTAGCGGGAGGGTTGGATACGCAGTATTTT. Its translation is CASSPYLAGGLDTQYF. This chain connects TRBV5-1 to TRBJ2-3; TRBD2 aligns across 12 bases. The CDR3 runs to 16 residues. Germline V gene data show CDR1 as SGHRS and CDR2 as YFSETQ. The V segment lost 4 bases and the J segment 6 bases; nucleotides outside the gene matches: 9.

The chain employs TRBV4-1 and TRBJ2-5; the D call may be TRBD1 or TRBD2 (6 bases each). V was pared by 0 bases and J by 5 bases, with 16 bases between. Germline CDR1 is MGHRA and CDR2 is YSYEKL. This CDR3 is 16 amino acids long. CDR3 in amino acids: CASSQEGRGRRETQYF. The CDR3 coding sequence is TGCGCCAGCAGCCAAGAGGGTCGGGGGCGCAGGGAGACCCAGTACTTC.

The rearrangement uses TRBV13 and TRBJ2-7; no clear D gene. CDR1 is PRHDT and CDR2 is FYEKMQ in the germline V gene (reference sequence). V was pared by 2 bases and J by 3 bases, with 14 bases between. This CDR3 has 15 residues. CDR3 region: CASSLWAGNRYEQYF. Here the CDR3 DNA reads TGTGCCAGCAGCTTATGGGCAGGTAACCGCTACGAGCAGTACTTC.

The V gene is TRBV11-2, the J gene TRBJ1-4; 8 bases align to TRBD1. The CDR3 length is 18 residues. From germline, CDR1 is SGHAT and CDR2 FQNNGV. Germline trimming cut 5 bases from V and 3 bases from J; bases unmatched to any gene: 14. The CDR3 is CASSPRLRQGAANEKLFF. The DNA for the CDR3 is TGTGCCAGCAGCCCCCGCCTAAGGCAGGGGGCGGCTAATGAAAAACTGTTTTTT. Using reference TRBV11-2 and TRBJ1-4 for the parts outside the CDR3, the full variable domain is EAGVAQSPRYKIIEKRQSVAFWCNPISGHATLYWYQQILGQGPKLLIQFQNNGVVDDSQLPKDRFSAERLKGVDSTLKIQPAKLEDSAVYLCASSPRLRQGAANEKLFFGSGTQLSVL.